A selection of T cell receptor beta chains follows, all from one sample in a study of cytomegalovirus exposure and HLA in healthy donors. Clones were read by immunoSEQ multiplex PCR, and TCRdb kept only the in-frame ones, dropping some. Of approximately 110,000 clones detected, about 16% appear once; the ten largest clones hold roughly 2%. Sequencing was carried out using PBMCs. The receptors come from a woman aged 18-29 years in good health and CMV-seronegative. The CDR3 runs from the conserved cysteine through the conserved F or W. Each record gives: V gene, D gene, J gene, clone size, CDR3 protein, CDR3 DNA. D genes are given only for firm matches. Clone size is stated in some rows and not others, as once, few, many or a class when expanded.

TRBV5-8,NA,TRBJ2-7,few,CASSLVSGNEQYF,TGTGCCAGCAGCTTGGTATCCGGGAACGAGCAGTACTTC
TRBV14,NA,TRBJ2-5,NA,CASSQVGTGMETQYF,TGTGCCAGCAGCCAAGTCGGAACAGGGATGGAGACCCAGTACTTC
TRBV2,TRBD2,TRBJ2-1,few,CASILAGGRMDEQFF,TGTGCCAGCATTCTAGCGGGAGGTCGGATGGATGAGCAGTTCTTC
TRBV28,TRBD1,TRBJ2-1,NA,CASTFGDRVYNEQFF,TGTGCCAGCACCTTTGGGGACAGGGTCTACAATGAGCAGTTCTTC
TRBV6-5,TRBD1,TRBJ1-5,NA,CASSQGASNQPQHF,TGTGCCAGCAGTCAGGGGGCGAGCAATCAGCCCCAGCATTTT
TRBV6-5,TRBD1,TRBJ1-2,few,CAVKGLGQRNYGYTF,TGTGCCGTCAAAGGCCTGGGACAGAGGAACTATGGCTACACCTTC
TRBV11-2,TRBD2,TRBJ2-3,NA,CASSLELAGGKHSDTQYF,TGTGCCAGCAGCTTAGAACTAGCGGGGGGGAAGCACTCAGATACGCAGTATTTT
TRBV18,TRBD1,TRBJ2-7,few,CASSQTGQSSYEQYF,TGTGCCAGCTCACAAACGGGACAGAGCTCCTACGAGCAGTACTTC
TRBV4-1,NA,TRBJ2-7,few,CASSQDISYEQYF,TGCGCCAGCAGCCAAGATATCTCCTACGAGCAGTACTTC
TRBV9,NA,TRBJ2-7,NA,CASSVGGSTYEQYF,TGTGCCAGCAGCGTAGGAGGGAGTACCTACGAGCAGTACTTC
TRBV9,NA,TRBJ2-7,few,CASSSTSAREQYF,TGTGCCAGCAGCTCTACGTCCGCACGCGAGCAGTACTTC
TRBV28,NA,TRBJ2-3,NA,CASSPLHTQYF,TGTGCCAGCAGTCCTCTCCATACGCAGTATTTT
TRBV6-6,TRBD1,TRBJ1-5,NA,CASSRDRGSNQPQHF,TGTGCCAGCAGTAGGGACAGGGGAAGCAATCAGCCCCAGCATTTT
TRBV19,TRBD1,TRBJ1-5,few,CASTVTGGNQPQHF,TGTGCCAGTACCGTAACAGGGGGAAATCAGCCCCAGCATTTT
TRBV7-9,NA,TRBJ1-5,few,CASSLGGLNQPQHF,TGTGCCAGCAGCTTGGGCGGACTCAATCAGCCCCAGCATTTT
TRBV5-1,TRBD2,TRBJ2-1,NA,CASSLGGGVINEQFF,TGCGCCAGCAGCTTGGGTGGGGGGGTTATCAATGAGCAGTTCTTC
TRBV6-5,NA,TRBJ1-5,few,CASSYSRGNQPQHF,TGTGCCAGCAGTTACTCCAGGGGCAATCAGCCCCAGCATTTT
TRBV9,NA,TRBJ1-4,few,CASSVDGAGNEKLFF,TGTGCCAGCAGCGTAGATGGGGCAGGAAATGAAAAACTGTTTTTT
TRBV2,NA,TRBJ2-7,NA,CASRQGSLISYEQYF,TGTGCCAGCAGACAGGGCAGCTTGATCTCCTACGAGCAGTACTTC
TRBV30,TRBD1,TRBJ1-5,NA,CAGSRGNDNQPQHF,TGTGCCGGTAGCAGGGGGAATGACAATCAGCCCCAGCATTTT
TRBV30,TRBD2,TRBJ2-7,NA,CAWTTVAGIEQYF,TGTGCCTGGACAACGGTAGCGGGAATCGAGCAGTACTTC
TRBV5-8,NA,TRBJ1-1,NA,CASSPGSMNTEAFF,TGTGCCAGCAGCCCAGGTTCCATGAACACTGAAGCTTTCTTT
TRBV5-1,TRBD2,TRBJ2-2,few,CASGLAINTGELFF,TGCGCCAGCGGACTAGCGATCAACACCGGGGAGCTGTTTTTT
TRBV28,NA,TRBJ2-7,few,CASSFDIYEQYF,TGTGCCAGCAGTTTTGACATTTACGAGCAGTACTTC
TRBV9,NA,TRBJ1-3,few,CASSVEGVSGNTIYF,TGTGCCAGCAGCGTAGAAGGAGTCTCGGGAAACACCATATATTTT
TRBV19,NA,TRBJ1-5,few,CASKLARKTQHF,TGTGCCAGTAAACTGGCGCGGAAGACCCAGCATTTT
TRBV7-6,NA,TRBJ2-7,few,CASSAEEWRGPSFDEQYF,TGTGCCAGCAGCGCCGAAGAGTGGCGGGGGCCTTCGTTCGACGAGCAGTACTTC
TRBV29-1,NA,TRBJ2-1,NA,CSVVSYNEQFF,TGCAGCGTTGTTAGTTACAATGAGCAGTTCTTC
TRBV9,TRBD2,TRBJ2-2,NA,CASGAGVNTGELFF,TGTGCCAGCGGGGCGGGGGTAAACACCGGGGAGCTGTTTTTT
TRBV2,TRBD1,TRBJ1-1,NA,CASSVLRGRTEAFF,TGTGCCAGCAGTGTGTTAAGGGGGCGAACTGAAGCTTTCTTT
TRBV7-2,TRBD2,TRBJ2-1,few,CASSLSSGSVGSYNEQFF,TGTGCCAGCAGCTTATCTAGCGGGTCAGTAGGCTCCTACAATGAGCAGTTCTTC
TRBV6-1,NA,TRBJ2-1,NA,CASSDKTGTYNEQFF,TGTGCCAGCAGTGATAAAACAGGGACCTACAATGAGCAGTTCTTC
TRBV7-9,NA,TRBJ1-2,few,CASSPPGRNYGYTF,TGTGCCAGCAGCCCACCCGGGAGAAACTATGGCTACACCTTC
TRBV25-1,NA,TRBJ2-1,few,CASAPRGASYNEQFF,TGTGCCAGCGCCCCCAGGGGTGCCTCCTACAATGAGCAGTTCTTC
TRBV5-1,NA,TRBJ2-7,few,CASSLSGSEQYF,TGCGCCAGCAGCTTGTCCGGGAGCGAGCAGTACTTC
TRBV11-2,TRBD2,TRBJ2-7,NA,CASSPGMAGGGYEQYF,TGTGCCAGCAGCCCCGGTATGGCGGGAGGGGGGTACGAGCAGTACTTC
TRBV7-8,TRBD1,TRBJ2-1,few,CASSPGTGRSDEQFF,TGTGCCAGCAGCCCCGGGACAGGGAGGTCGGATGAGCAGTTCTTC
TRBV29-1,NA,TRBJ1-1,few,CSVGAGQNTEAFF,TGCAGCGTTGGGGCAGGGCAGAACACTGAAGCTTTCTTT
TRBV30,NA,TRBJ2-7,NA,CALVESASYEQYF,TGTGCCCTGGTGGAGTCGGCCTCCTACGAGCAGTACTTC
TRBV10-3,TRBD2,TRBJ2-2,NA,CAISETGTSGRLGTGELFF,TGTGCCATCAGTGAGACCGGGACTAGCGGGAGGTTGGGCACCGGGGAGCTGTTTTTT
TRBV7-7,NA,TRBJ2-5,NA,CASSDHYRPGETQYF,TGTGCTAGCAGCGATCACTACAGGCCGGGAGAGACCCAGTACTTC
TRBV27,NA,TRBJ1-2,NA,CASSPGGGYLRDGYTF,TGTGCCAGCAGTCCCGGAGGCGGATACTTGAGGGATGGCTACACCTTC